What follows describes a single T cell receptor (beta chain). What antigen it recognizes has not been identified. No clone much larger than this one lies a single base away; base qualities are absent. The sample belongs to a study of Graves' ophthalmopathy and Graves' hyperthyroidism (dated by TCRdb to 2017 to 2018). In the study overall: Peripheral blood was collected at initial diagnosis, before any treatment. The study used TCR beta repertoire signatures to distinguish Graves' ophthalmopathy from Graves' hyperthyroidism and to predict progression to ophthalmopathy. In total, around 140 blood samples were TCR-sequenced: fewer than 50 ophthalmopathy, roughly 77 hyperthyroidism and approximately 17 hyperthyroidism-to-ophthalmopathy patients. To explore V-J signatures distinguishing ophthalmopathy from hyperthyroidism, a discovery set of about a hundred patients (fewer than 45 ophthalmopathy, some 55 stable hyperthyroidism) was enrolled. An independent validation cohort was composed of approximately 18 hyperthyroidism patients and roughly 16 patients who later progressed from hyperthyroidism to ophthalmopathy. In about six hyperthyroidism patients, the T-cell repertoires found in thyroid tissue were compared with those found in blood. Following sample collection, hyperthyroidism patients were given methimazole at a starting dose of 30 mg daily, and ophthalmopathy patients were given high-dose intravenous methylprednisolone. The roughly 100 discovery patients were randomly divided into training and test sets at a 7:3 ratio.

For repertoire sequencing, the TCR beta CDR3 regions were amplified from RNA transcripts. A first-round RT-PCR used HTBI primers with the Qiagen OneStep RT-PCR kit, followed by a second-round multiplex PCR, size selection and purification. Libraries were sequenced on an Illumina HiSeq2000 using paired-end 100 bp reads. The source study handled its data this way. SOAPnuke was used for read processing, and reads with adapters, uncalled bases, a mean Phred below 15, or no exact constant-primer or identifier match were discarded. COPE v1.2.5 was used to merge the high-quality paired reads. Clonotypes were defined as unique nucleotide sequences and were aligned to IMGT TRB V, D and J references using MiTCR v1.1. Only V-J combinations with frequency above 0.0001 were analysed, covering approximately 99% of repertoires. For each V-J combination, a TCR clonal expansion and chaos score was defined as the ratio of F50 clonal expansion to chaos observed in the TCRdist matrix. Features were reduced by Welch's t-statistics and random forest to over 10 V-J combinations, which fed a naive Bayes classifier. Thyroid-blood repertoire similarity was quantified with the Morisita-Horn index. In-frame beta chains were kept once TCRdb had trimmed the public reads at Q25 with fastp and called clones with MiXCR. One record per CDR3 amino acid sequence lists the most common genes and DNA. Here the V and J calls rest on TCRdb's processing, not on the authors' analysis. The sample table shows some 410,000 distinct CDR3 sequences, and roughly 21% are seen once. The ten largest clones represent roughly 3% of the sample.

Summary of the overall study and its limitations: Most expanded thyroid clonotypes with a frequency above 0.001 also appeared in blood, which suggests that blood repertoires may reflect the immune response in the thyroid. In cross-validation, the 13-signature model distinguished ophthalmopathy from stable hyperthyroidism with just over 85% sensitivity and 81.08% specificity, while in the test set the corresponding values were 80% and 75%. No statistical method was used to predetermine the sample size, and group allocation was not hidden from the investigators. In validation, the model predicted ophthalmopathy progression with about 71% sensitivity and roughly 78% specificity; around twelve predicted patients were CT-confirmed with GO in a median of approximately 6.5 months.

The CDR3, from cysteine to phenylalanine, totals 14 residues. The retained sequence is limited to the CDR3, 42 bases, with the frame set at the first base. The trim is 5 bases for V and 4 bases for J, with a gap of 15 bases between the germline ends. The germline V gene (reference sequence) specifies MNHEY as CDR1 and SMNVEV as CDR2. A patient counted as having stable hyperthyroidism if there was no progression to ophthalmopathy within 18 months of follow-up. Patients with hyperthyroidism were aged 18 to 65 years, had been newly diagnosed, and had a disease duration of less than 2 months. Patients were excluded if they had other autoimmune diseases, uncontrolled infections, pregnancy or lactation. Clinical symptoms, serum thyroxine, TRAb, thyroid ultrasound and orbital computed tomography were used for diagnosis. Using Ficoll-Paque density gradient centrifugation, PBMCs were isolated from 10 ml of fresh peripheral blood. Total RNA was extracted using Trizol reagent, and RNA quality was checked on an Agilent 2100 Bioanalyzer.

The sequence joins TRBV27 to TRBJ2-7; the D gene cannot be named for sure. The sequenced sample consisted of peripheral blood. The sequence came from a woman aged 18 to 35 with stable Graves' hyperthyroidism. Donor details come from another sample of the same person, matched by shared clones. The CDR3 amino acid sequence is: CASSNPTRPYEQYF. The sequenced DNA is TGTGCCAGCAGTAACCCGACAAGACCGTACGAGCAGTACTTC.